The rows below give T cell receptor beta chains drawn from one sample of a study of OX40 agonist ivuxolimab in advanced cancers. The protocol was immunoSEQ multiplex PCR, while the TCRdb copy is restricted to in-frame clones and leaves out a portion. This sample has 55,000 to 80,000 clones, with roughly 80% found just once. The sample in question was CD4+ or CD8+ T cells sorted from blood, obtained in a trial of the OX40 agonist ivuxolimab. The receptors here all came from an adult with an advanced solid tumor such as melanoma, head and neck, liver or kidney cancer. CDR3s include the opening cysteine and the closing phenylalanine or tryptophan. A D gene is named only where the DNA matches it firmly. Expanded clones get a size class; other rows say once, few or many, or leave the size out.

D gene: TRBD2
J gene: TRBJ2-1
V gene: TRBV7-9
clone size: .
CDR3 protein: CASSLETAGDEQFF
CDR3 DNA: TGTGCCAGCAGCTTAGAGACGGCGGGGGATGAGCAGTTCTTC

D gene: TRBD1
J gene: TRBJ2-1
V gene: TRBV19
clone size: .
CDR3 protein: CASKPGTGSNNEQFF
CDR3 DNA: TGTGCCAGTAAACCCGGGACAGGAAGCAACAATGAGCAGTTCTTC

D gene: TRBD1
J gene: TRBJ2-5
V gene: TRBV18
clone size: .
CDR3 protein: CASSPLGTGYETQYF
CDR3 DNA: TGTGCCAGCTCACCACTCGGGACAGGGTATGAGACCCAGTACTTC

D gene: TRBD2
J gene: TRBJ2-7
V gene: TRBV28
clone size: .
CDR3 protein: CAAALAVNYEQYF
CDR3 DNA: TGTGCCGCAGCACTAGCGGTAAACTACGAGCAGTACTTC

D gene: .
J gene: TRBJ1-5
V gene: TRBV5-1
clone size: .
CDR3 protein: CASSLSTGSSQPQHF
CDR3 DNA: TGCGCCAGCAGCTTGTCCACAGGGAGCTCTCAGCCCCAGCATTTT

D gene: TRBD2
J gene: TRBJ2-2
V gene: TRBV4-3
clone size: .
CDR3 protein: CASSQVGLAGVNGELFF
CDR3 DNA: TGCGCCAGCAGCCAAGTAGGGCTAGCGGGAGTGAACGGGGAGCTGTTTTTT

D gene: .
J gene: TRBJ1-1
V gene: TRBV18
clone size: .
CDR3 protein: CASSPRSGGALRNTEAFF
CDR3 DNA: TGTGCCAGCTCACCACGGAGCGGTGGGGCTTTGAGGAACACTGAAGCTTTCTTT

D gene: .
J gene: TRBJ2-3
V gene: TRBV7-6
clone size: .
CDR3 protein: CASSTAAELAADTQYF
CDR3 DNA: TGTGCCAGCAGCACGGCGGCGGAGCTCGCGGCAGATACGCAGTATTTT

D gene: .
J gene: TRBJ1-2
V gene: TRBV7-2
clone size: .
CDR3 protein: CASSQSANYGYTF
CDR3 DNA: TGCGCCAGCAGCCAATCAGCAAACTATGGCTACACCTTC

D gene: TRBD1
J gene: TRBJ1-2
V gene: TRBV5-6
clone size: .
CDR3 protein: CASSSVTGEHGYTF
CDR3 DNA: TGTGCCAGCAGCTCGGTAACAGGGGAACATGGCTACACCTTC

D gene: .
J gene: TRBJ2-5
V gene: TRBV28
clone size: .
CDR3 protein: CASTTGLETQYF
CDR3 DNA: TGTGCCAGCACAACAGGGCTAGAGACCCAGTACTTC

D gene: TRBD2
J gene: TRBJ2-7
V gene: TRBV6-5
clone size: .
CDR3 protein: CASSGTSGNEQYF
CDR3 DNA: TGTGCCAGCAGTGGGACTAGCGGGAACGAGCAGTACTTC

D gene: TRBD2
J gene: TRBJ2-7
V gene: TRBV7-8
clone size: .
CDR3 protein: CASSPRLAGVEQYF
CDR3 DNA: TGTGCCAGCAGCCCTCGACTAGCGGGAGTCGAGCAGTACTTC

D gene: .
J gene: TRBJ1-5
V gene: TRBV15
clone size: .
CDR3 protein: CATSRDPIMTGSYSNQPQHF
CDR3 DNA: TGTGCCACCAGCAGAGACCCTATTATGACAGGCTCTTATAGCAATCAGCCCCAGCATTTT

D gene: .
J gene: TRBJ1-1
V gene: TRBV2
clone size: .
CDR3 protein: CASSGNRRTEAFF
CDR3 DNA: TGTGCCAGCAGTGGAAACAGGAGGACTGAAGCTTTCTTT

D gene: .
J gene: TRBJ2-3
V gene: TRBV7-6
clone size: few
CDR3 protein: CAGDSHTDTQYF
CDR3 DNA: TGTGCCGGAGACTCTCACACAGATACGCAGTATTTT

D gene: .
J gene: TRBJ2-7
V gene: TRBV28
clone size: .
CDR3 protein: CASNPTNSYEQYF
CDR3 DNA: TGTGCCAGCAACCCCACAAACTCCTACGAGCAGTACTTC

D gene: .
J gene: TRBJ1-2
V gene: TRBV19
clone size: .
CDR3 protein: CASSPQISYGYTF
CDR3 DNA: TGTGCCAGTAGCCCACAGATAAGCTATGGCTACACCTTC

D gene: TRBD1
J gene: TRBJ2-2
V gene: TRBV28
clone size: once
CDR3 protein: CASRGTGGNTGELFF
CDR3 DNA: TGTGCCAGCAGAGGGACAGGGGGGAACACCGGGGAGCTGTTTTTT

D gene: .
J gene: TRBJ2-7
V gene: TRBV9
clone size: .
CDR3 protein: CASSGPLGPTYEQYF
CDR3 DNA: TGTGCCAGCAGCGGCCCTCTAGGGCCTACCTACGAGCAGTACTTC

D gene: TRBD2
J gene: TRBJ2-1
V gene: TRBV7-2
clone size: once
CDR3 protein: CASSIGLAGGLYNEQFF
CDR3 DNA: TGTGCCAGCAGCATCGGACTAGCGGGTGGGCTTTACAATGAGCAGTTCTTC

D gene: .
J gene: TRBJ2-3
V gene: TRBV4-1
clone size: .
CDR3 protein: CASSQEGSAGTDTQYF
CDR3 DNA: TGCGCCAGCAGCCAAGAAGGTAGCGCGGGGACAGATACGCAGTATTTT

D gene: .
J gene: TRBJ2-1
V gene: TRBV6-1
clone size: .
CDR3 protein: CASSEGVPRTYNEQFF
CDR3 DNA: TGTGCCAGCAGTGAAGGGGTCCCGAGGACTTACAATGAGCAGTTCTTC

D gene: TRBD1
J gene: TRBJ2-3
V gene: TRBV14
clone size: .
CDR3 protein: CASSTGQARDTDTQYF
CDR3 DNA: TGTGCCAGCAGCACAGGACAGGCCAGAGACACAGATACGCAGTATTTT

D gene: TRBD1
J gene: TRBJ2-3
V gene: TRBV4-3
clone size: .
CDR3 protein: CASSQEGDRDSTDTQYF
CDR3 DNA: TGCGCCAGCAGCCAAGAAGGGGACAGAGATAGCACAGATACGCAGTATTTT

D gene: TRBD2
J gene: TRBJ2-7
V gene: TRBV4-1
clone size: .
CDR3 protein: CASSQVSGSPSYEQYF
CDR3 DNA: TGCGCCAGCAGCCAAGTTAGCGGGAGCCCCTCCTACGAGCAGTACTTC

D gene: .
J gene: TRBJ2-7
V gene: TRBV13
clone size: once
CDR3 protein: CASSLGQSSYEQYF
CDR3 DNA: TGTGCCAGCAGCCTCGGACAGAGCTCCTACGAGCAGTACTTC

D gene: .
J gene: TRBJ2-5
V gene: TRBV27
clone size: .
CDR3 protein: CASSSLSRSQETQYF
CDR3 DNA: TGTGCCAGCAGTTCCCTAAGTAGGTCCCAAGAGACCCAGTACTTC

D gene: TRBD1
J gene: TRBJ2-3
V gene: TRBV6-5
clone size: .
CDR3 protein: CASRQGAGTDTQYF
CDR3 DNA: TGTGCCAGCAGACAGGGGGCTGGCACAGATACGCAGTATTTT